These 10 T cell receptor beta chains share one sample of origin, sequenced in a study of T-cell memory formation after mild COVID-19. TCRdb passed the 5' RACE reads through MiXCR, listing each CDR3 protein once. Seen here are approximately 350,000 distinct CDR3 sequences, 25% to 30% observed once, and the top ten hold about 13%. Sequenced: PBMCs or a T cell subset sorted from them (not recorded which). The source is an adult woman who had mild COVID-19 (a few samples of this study predate the infection). Cell type and time point are not known.

The chain is built from TRBV28 and TRBJ2-1, with 13 bases aligning to TRBD2. Trimming removed 11 bases from V and 7 bases from J; junction bases left unmatched: 8. There are 14 residues in the CDR3. Germline assignment: CDR1 MDHEN and CDR2 SYDVKM. The CDR3 region has the DNA TGTGCCCACAGGGGACTAGCGGGAAGGAATGAGCAGTTCTTC. It encodes CAHRGLAGRNEQFF.

The chain couples TRBV19 to TRBJ1-1; D ambiguous. The length of the CDR3 is 14 residues. V gave up 7 bases and J gave up 4 bases, with 16 bases separating them. Germline CDR1 and CDR2: LNHDA and SQIVND (reference sequence). CDR3 DNA: TGTGCCAGTACCTCCAGAGGAGTTGGCACTGAAGCTTTCTTT. Its translation: CASTSRGVGTEAFF.

This clonotype has more than one count but fewer than ten. The J gene is TRBJ1-1, the V gene TRBV6-5, with 9 positions matching TRBD1. J gave up 4 bases and V 2 bases, and 26 bases lay outside the gene matches. The germline V gene has CDR1 MNHEY and CDR2 SVGAGI. This CDR3 comprises 22 residues. The CDR3 spells CASSYDVAQEPGQGVRRTEAFF. The CDR3 DNA sequence: TGTGCCAGCAGTTACGATGTGGCCCAAGAACCGGGACAGGGAGTAAGACGCACTGAAGCTTTCTTT.

The table lists this clonotype with a few counts. V usage is TRBV9 and J usage is TRBJ2-3; no clear D. The CDR3 totals 16 residues. V dropped 0 bases and J dropped 2 bases, with 13 bases sitting between them. Germline V CDR1 and CDR2: SGDLS, YYNGEE. CDR3 amino acids: CASSVAPQVNTDTQYF. In DNA, the CDR3 is TGTGCCAGCAGCGTAGCCCCCCAGGTGAACACAGATACGCAGTATTTT.

V usage is TRBV11-2 and J usage is TRBJ1-1, with D unclear. This CDR3 has 14 amino acids. Germline CDR1 reads SGHAT; CDR2 reads FQNNGV. Trimming shortened V by 2 bases and J by 0 bases, and 7 bases separated the two germline ends. This CDR3 is CASSLHSMNTEAFF. CDR3 sequence (DNA): TGTGCCAGCAGCTTACACAGCATGAACACTGAAGCTTTCTTT.

This clonotype showed up just a few times. V and J are TRBV7-8 and TRBJ2-7; 9 bases match TRBD2. J was trimmed by 2 bases and V by 5 bases; bases with no gene match: 7. The CDR3 has 15 amino acids. Germline V gene data show CDR1 as SGHVS and CDR2 as FQNEAQ. The CDR3 nucleotides read TGTGCCAGCAGCCCCCGGGTAGCGGGGGCCTACGAGCAGTACTTC. Its protein is CASSPRVAGAYEQYF. Full variable domain (remainder filled in from reference TRBV7-8 and TRBJ2-7): GAGVSQSPRYKVAKRGQDVALRCDPISGHVSLFWYQQALGQGPEFLTYFQNEAQLDKSGLPSDRFFAERPEGSVSTLKIQRTQQEDSAVYLCASSPRVAGAYEQYFGPGTRLTVT.

The rearrangement uses TRBV7-6 and TRBJ2-5; no clear D. The CDR3 runs 17 residues. V lost 1 base to trimming and J lost 3 bases, with 18 bases between them. Germline assignment: CDR1 SGHVS and CDR2 FNYEAQ. The CDR3 protein is CASSLVSRASREETQYF. In nucleotides, the CDR3 is TGTGCCAGCAGCTTAGTCAGTCGGGCTAGTCGAGAAGAGACCCAGTACTTC.

The sample holds one count of this clonotype. The rearrangement uses TRBV20-1 and TRBJ1-5, with TRBD1 matching over 9 bases. CDR1 is DFQATT and CDR2 is SNEGSKA in the germline V gene (reference sequence). The CDR3 extends over 12 amino acids. The V and J ends lost 5 bases and 7 bases, in that order; junction bases with no gene match: 3. As DNA, the CDR3 is TGCAGTGCTCGACAGGGGGAACAGCCCCAGCATTTT. It specifies CSARQGEQPQHF.

The J gene is TRBJ2-3, the V gene TRBV7-3; D is ambiguous. Trimming shortened V by 5 bases and J by 6 bases, and 9 bases separated the two germline ends. The CDR3 covers 12 residues. CDR1 is SGHTA, CDR2 FQGTGA, per germline. Here the CDR3 DNA reads TGTGCCAGCAGCCAAGGGTTTGATACGCAGTATTTT. It encodes CASSQGFDTQYF.

The chain uses TRBV27 and TRBJ1-5; D is perhaps TRBD1 (5 bases). CDR1 and CDR2 from the germline V gene are MNHEY and SMNVEV (reference sequence). The CDR3 extends over 14 amino acids. Between the trimmed V and J ends, which lost 7 bases and 2 bases, there was a span of 12 bases. Here the CDR3 DNA reads TGTGCCAGCATCAGAGGACATTGCAATCAGCCCCAGCATTTT. It is translated as CASIRGHCNQPQHF.